The rows below give T cell receptor beta chains drawn from one sample of a study of shared clonotypes between healthy human individuals. Assay: immunoSEQ multiplex PCR; the TCRdb copy retains only in-frame clones and omits some. The sample has approximately 2,200,000 clones, roughly 91% seen once. What was sequenced was naive CD8+ T cells from PBMCs. The receptors were sampled from a man aged 18 to 29 in good health. Some clones in this sample may be carry-over from other donors' samples. Each CDR3 is given with its conserved first and last residue. The D gene is left open where the match is weak. Expanded clones get a size class; other rows say once, few or many, or leave the size out.

>TRBV27|16|TRBJ2-5|once|TRBD1
TGTGCCAGCAGTTCAAAATGGCAGGGGGTTGTAGAGACCCAGTACTTC
CASSSKWQGVVETQYF
>TRBV29-1|12|TRBJ2-7|NA|NA
TGCAGCGTTGAAGGGGGCAGGGAAGAGCAGTACTTC
CSVEGGREEQYF
>TRBV29-1|16|TRBJ2-5|NA|TRBD2
TGCAGCGTTGAACCGCTTAGCGGGAGAAGGACAGAGACCCAGTACTTC
CSVEPLSGRRTETQYF
>TRBV7-9|13|TRBJ1-2|NA|NA
TGTGCCAGCAGCCGGGGGGACCCTCGGGGCTACACCTTC
CASSRGDPRGYTF
>TRBV7-6|14|TRBJ2-6|NA|NA
TGTGCCAGCAGCCCGAAAACCGGGGCCAACGTCCTGACTTTC
CASSPKTGANVLTF
>TRBV9|15|TRBJ1-3|NA|NA
TGTGCCAGCAGCGACGCGGGTCTCTCTGGAAACACCATATATTTT
CASSDAGLSGNTIYF
>TRBV10-3|12|TRBJ2-3|NA|NA
TGTGCCATCGGACAGAACACAGATACGCAGTATTTT
CAIGQNTDTQYF
>TRBV6-1|15|TRBJ1-4|NA|NA
TGTGCCAGCAGTGACCGAGGGACAACTAATGAAAAACTGTTTTTT
CASSDRGTTNEKLFF
>TRBV2|11|TRBJ2-1|NA|NA
TGTGCCAGCAACTGGGACAATGAGCAGTTCTTC
CASNWDNEQFF
>TRBV15|16|TRBJ1-1|NA|TRBD1
TGTGCCACTCGTGCTATTAATGACAGGGCGAACACTGAAGCTTTCTTT
CATRAINDRANTEAFF
>TRBV6-5|13|TRBJ1-5|NA|NA
TGTGCCAGCAGGTCAGGGGCCGATCAGCCCCAGCATTTT
CASRSGADQPQHF
>TRBV19|11|TRBJ2-3|NA|NA
TGTGCCAGTACCGACACAGATACGCAGTATTTT
CASTDTDTQYF
>TRBV29-1|15|TRBJ1-2|NA|NA
TGCAGCGTTTTGGGGAGTTCAATTGCTCCCTATGGCTACACCTTC
CSVLGSSIAPYGYTF
>TRBV9|14|TRBJ1-5|NA|TRBD1
TGTGCCAGCAGCGCGGGACAGCTCAATCAGCCCCAGCATTTT
CASSAGQLNQPQHF
>TRBV29-1|11|TRBJ2-1|NA|NA
TGCAGCGTGGGGGACTTCAATGAGCAGTTCTTC
CSVGDFNEQFF
>TRBV7-8|16|TRBJ2-2|NA|TRBD2
TGTGCCAGCAGCTTGTTAGTGCGGGAGTCCACCGGGGAGCTGTTTTTT
CASSLLVRESTGELFF
>TRBV5-4|13|TRBJ1-2|NA|NA
TGTGCCAGCAGCTTCGGGGAGACCTATGGCTACACCTTC
CASSFGETYGYTF
>TRBV28|14|TRBJ1-1|NA|NA
TGTGCCAGCAGTTTCTCTCTGGGGGCCGAGGGAGCTTTCTTT
CASSFSLGAEGAFF
>TRBV10-2|15|TRBJ2-3|NA|TRBD1
TGCGCCAGCAGTATGATTCGGGACAGGGAAGATACGCAGTATTTT
CASSMIRDREDTQYF
>TRBV19|14|TRBJ1-1|NA|TRBD1
TGTGCCAGTAGTTTATTTGGACAGGACACTGAAGCTTTCTTT
CASSLFGQDTEAFF
>TRBV27|13|TRBJ2-7|NA|NA
TGTGCCAGCAGTTTCCGGGGTACCTACGAGCAGTACTTC
CASSFRGTYEQYF
>TRBV25-1|14|TRBJ2-2|few|NA
TGTGCCAGCAGTGACGGCCTAAACACCGGGGAGCTGTTTTTT
CASSDGLNTGELFF
>TRBV10-3|14|TRBJ2-1|NA|NA
TGTGCCATCAGTGATAACGCAGGGTTGAGCGAGCAGTTCTTC
CAISDNAGLSEQFF
>TRBV27|14|TRBJ2-7|NA|TRBD2
TGTGCCAGCACCTATAGCGGGAGCTCCTACGAGCAGTACTTC
CASTYSGSSYEQYF
>TRBV5-1|16|TRBJ2-7|NA|TRBD1
TGCGCCAGCAGCTTAGACCCCGGGACAGCCTACGACGAGCAGTACTTC
CASSLDPGTAYDEQYF
>TRBV5-1|16|TRBJ2-2|NA|TRBD2
TGCGCCAGCAGCTTGGTGGGAGGGTCGAACACCGGGGAGCTGTTTTTT
CASSLVGGSNTGELFF
>TRBV27|13|TRBJ1-1|NA|NA
TGTGCCAGCTCCCAGCGGGCAGGTCACGGAGCTTTCTTT
CASSQRAGHGAFF
>TRBV30|15|TRBJ2-5|NA|NA
TGTGCCTGGAGAGGGGTAGCGGAAAATCAAGAGACCCAGTACTTC
CAWRGVAENQETQYF
>TRBV9|11|TRBJ2-1|NA|NA
TGTGCCAGCGGGCCCCGGGGTGAGCAGTTCTTC
CASGPRGEQFF
>TRBV29-1|18|TRBJ2-3|NA|NA
TGCAGCGTTGAAGAAAGCTTGATCAGGGGTGAATCTACAGATACGCAGTATTTT
CSVEESLIRGESTDTQYF
>TRBV27|16|TRBJ2-1|once|NA
TGTGCCAGCAGTTCTCCTCCGGGACAAGACTACAATGAGCAGTTCTTC
CASSSPPGQDYNEQFF
>TRBV19|15|TRBJ2-7|NA|NA
TGTGCCAGTAGTATAGTGTCCAGGGCGCCCTACGAGCAGTACTTC
CASSIVSRAPYEQYF
>TRBV28|14|TRBJ2-7|NA|NA
TGTGCCAGCAGTCTCCAGATTAGCTCCTACGAGCAGTACTTC
CASSLQISSYEQYF
>TRBV5-3|13|TRBJ1-4|NA|TRBD1
TGTGCCAGAGTAGGACAGGGTCGCGAAAAACTGTTTTTT
CARVGQGREKLFF
>TRBV6-5|15|TRBJ2-1|NA|TRBD1
TGTGCCAGCAGTTACCGGAGCAGGGGGCTCGATGAGCAGTTCTTC
CASSYRSRGLDEQFF
>TRBV27|13|TRBJ1-2|few|TRBD1
TGTGCCAGCAGCTGGGACAGGGGGTATGGCTACACCTTC
CASSWDRGYGYTF
>TRBV11-2|14|TRBJ2-1|NA|NA
TGTGCCAGCAGGAGTCAAACTGACAGGCTCCAACAGTTCTTC
CASRSQTDRLQQFF
>TRBV4-1|15|TRBJ2-7|NA|TRBD2
TGCGCCAGCAGCGTTATGGGACTAGCGGGAGGCGAGCAGTACTTC
CASSVMGLAGGEQYF
>TRBV7-2|11|TRBJ1-2|few|NA
TGTGCCGGGGTGCAGAACTATGGCTACACCTTC
CAGVQNYGYTF
>TRBV5-1|15|TRBJ2-7|NA|TRBD2
TGCGCCAGCAGCTTGACTCGACTAGCGGGAGATACGCAGTACTTC
CASSLTRLAGDTQYF
>TRBV9|16|TRBJ2-3|NA|NA
TGTGCCAGCAGCGTTCCCAGCGGCGCCCTCACAGATACGCAGTATTTT
CASSVPSGALTDTQYF
>TRBV27|15|TRBJ2-7|NA|TRBD2
TGTGCCAGCAGTCCTGTCCCTAGCGGGAGCTACGAGCAGTACTTC
CASSPVPSGSYEQYF
>TRBV4-3|15|TRBJ1-5|NA|NA
TGCGCCAGCAGCCAAGACTCGGGGAGCAATCAGCCCCAGCATTTT
CASSQDSGSNQPQHF